This T cell receptor (beta chain) was documented in a study of early T cells in non-severe SARS-CoV-2 infection. Study-wide background: Unsorted whole blood bulk RNA was sequenced, with unpaired chains.

The germline V and J ends were trimmed by 0 bases and 6 bases, with 11 bases remaining between them. Germline CDR1 reads SQVTM; CDR2 reads ANQGSEA. This CDR3 is built from 13 residues. At least ten counts were recorded for this clonotype. Its antigen is not known. Notes on the study in general: Private and CD4 specificities were missed by VDJdb matching, which favored anti-spike CD8 responses.

Individual cDNA molecules each received unique molecular identifiers attached to them. TCRdb re-derived calls from the 5' RACE reads in MiXCR, one entry per CDR3 protein. The table includes approximately 58,000 distinct CDR3 sequences, 11% detected once. The sample comprised whole blood. This receptor was obtained from an adult who was a healthcare worker with PCR-confirmed SARS-CoV-2 infection or an uninfected control (not recorded which). V gene TRBV29-1 combines with J gene TRBJ1-2, with a tentative D call TRBD1 (5 bases). CDR3 bases: TGCAGCGTTGAAGATGGAGGGGTACATGGCTACACCTTC. It yields the protein CSVEDGGVHGYTF.